The 25 T cell receptor beta chains in this list originate from one sample, sequenced in a study of beta chain features in type 1 diabetes. Expressed TCRB transcripts were sequenced, since all the RNA that had been isolated was reverse transcribed. Sequencing used immunoSEQ multiplex PCR; TCRdb keeps in-frame clones, though not all of them. The sample has about 620,000 clones, roughly a sixth seen once; the top ten hold about 0.086%. Material: naive CD4+ T cells from blood. The receptors shown here come from a man between 18 and 29 years old in good health.

This clone was picked up a small number of times. The chain combines TRBV28 with TRBJ2-7; 7 bases line up with TRBD1. The germline V gene encodes CDR1 MDHEN and CDR2 SYDVKM. J gave up 1 base and V 8 bases, and 14 bases lay outside the gene matches. CDR3 length: 16 amino acids. For the CDR3, the DNA is TGTGCCAGCCCCCCTTACCGGGACAGAAGTTCCTACGAGCAGTACTTC. This sequence encodes CASPPYRDRSSYEQYF. Using reference TRBV28 and TRBJ2-7 for the parts outside the CDR3, the full variable domain is DVKVTQSSRYLVKRTGEKVFLECVQDMDHENMFWYRQDPGLGLRLIYFSYDVKMKEKGDIPEGYSVSREKKERFSLILESASTNQTSMYLCASPPYRDRSSYEQYFGPGTRLTVT.

This rearrangement joins TRBV7-9 to TRBJ2-1, with TRBD2 as a possible D gene (6 bases). This CDR3 contains 15 residues. The germline V gene encodes CDR1 SEHNR and CDR2 FQNEAQ (reference sequence). Trimming left V 5 bases short and J 2 bases short, with 13 bases between. CDR3 nucleotide sequence: TGTGCCAGCAGCCTCGGGGGACGGACCTACAATGAGCAGTTCTTC. Protein sequence: CASSLGGRTYNEQFF.

This clone has more than one count but fewer than ten. The genes are TRBV19 and TRBJ2-2; D may be TRBD1 (6 bases). Germline V CDR1 and CDR2: LNHDA, SQIVND (reference sequence). V was pared by 7 bases and J by 7 bases, with 13 bases between. The length of the CDR3 is 13 residues. CDR3 protein: CASNRVYGGELFF. CDR3 DNA: TGTGCCAGTAACAGGGTATACGGCGGGGAGCTGTTTTTT.

The gene calls are TRBV11-1 and TRBJ2-2, with TRBD1 matching over 7 bases. The CDR3 consists of 14 residues. V was clipped by 5 bases and J by 5 bases; unmatched bases: 5. The germline CDR1 and CDR2 sequences are SGHAT and FQDESV (reference sequence). CDR3 bases: TGTGCCAGCAGCCGGGACAGCTCGACCGGGGAGCTGTTTTTT. Its protein product is CASSRDSSTGELFF.

The chain couples TRBV30 to TRBJ1-3; TRBD1 is a possible D gene (5 bases). Germline-derived CDR1 and CDR2 are GTSNPN and SVGIG (reference sequence). V gave up 5 bases and J gave up 4 bases, with 15 bases separating them. The CDR3 totals 14 residues. DNA for the CDR3: TGTGCCTGGCTGGGGGGGTTAGGAGGAAACACCATATATTTT. Amino acids: CAWLGGLGGNTIYF. Full variable domain (missing parts from reference TRBV30 and TRBJ1-3): SQTIHQWPATLVQPVGSPLSLECTVEGTSNPNLYWYRQAAGRGLQLLFYSVGIGQISSEVPQNLSASRPQDRQFILSSKKLLLSDSGFYLCAWLGGLGGNTIYFGEGSWLTVV.

This clone came up a few times. V gene TRBV27 combines with J gene TRBJ2-7; TRBD1 matches at 8 bases. From germline, CDR1 is MNHEY and CDR2 SMNVEV (reference sequence). Unmatched junction bases numbered 15, after V lost 5 bases and J lost 3 bases. The CDR3 sequence is 17 residues long. CDR3 amino acids: CASSIAATGVHSYEQYF. Written as DNA, the CDR3 is TGTGCCAGCAGTATTGCGGCGACAGGGGTCCACAGCTACGAGCAGTACTTC.

This clone was seen a few times. The chain couples TRBV7-8 to TRBJ2-7; the D is unclear. With 4 bases removed from V and 4 bases from J, the gap between germline ends came to 11 bases. The length of the CDR3 is 13 residues. Germline CDR1 reads SGHVS; CDR2 reads FQNEAQ. The CDR3 DNA reads TGTGCCAGCAGCTCGACGACGGATTACGAGCAGTACTTC. Residues: CASSSTTDYEQYF. The entire variable domain, with the rest obtained from reference TRBV7-8 and TRBJ2-7, is as follows: GAGVSQSPRYKVAKRGQDVALRCDPISGHVSLFWYQQALGQGPEFLTYFQNEAQLDKSGLPSDRFFAERPEGSVSTLKIQRTQQEDSAVYLCASSSTTDYEQYFGPGTRLTVT.

The chain links TRBV4-1 to TRBJ2-1; TRBD1 or TRBD2 may be the D gene (5 bases each). The germline V and J ends were trimmed by 3 bases and 8 bases, with 17 bases remaining between them. CDR1 is MGHRA and CDR2 is YSYEKL in the germline V gene. The CDR3 is made up of 15 amino acids. The chain's CDR3 is CASSHPLRGADEQFF. CDR3 in DNA: TGCGCCAGCAGCCACCCCTTAAGAGGGGCCGATGAGCAGTTCTTC.

This clone showed up just a few times. The chain couples TRBV19 to TRBJ2-3, with TRBD1 as a possible D gene (6 bases). Germline lookup yields CDR1 LNHDA and CDR2 SQIVND (reference sequence). This CDR3 contains 14 residues. Trimming removed 4 bases at V and 3 bases at J, with 11 bases between. CDR3 coding DNA: TGTGCCAGTAGTACCCGGACAGATACAGATACGCAGTATTTT. Translation: CASSTRTDTDTQYF.

This rearrangement joins TRBV30 to TRBJ2-5; a possible D gene is TRBD1 (6 bases). The end of the DNA fits TRBJ2-7 better, so the J call may be wrong. The germline V gene has CDR1 GTSNPN and CDR2 SVGIG (reference sequence). The CDR3 is made up of 13 amino acids. The CDR3 coding sequence is TGTGCCGGAGGTGGGGGCCTCTCCTACGAGCAGTACTTC. It yields the protein CAGGGGLSYEQYF.

V gene TRBV18 combines with J gene TRBJ1-4, with no clear D. Germline loops: CDR1 KGHSH, CDR2 LQKENI. The V and J ends lost 2 bases and 0 bases respectively, with 7 bases between them. CDR3 size: 15 residues. Here the CDR3 reads CASSPASSTNEKLFF. CDR3 sequence (DNA): TGTGCCAGCTCACCAGCCTCCTCAACTAATGAAAAACTGTTTTTT.

In its sample, this clone was seen a few times. The chain uses TRBV7-2 and TRBJ1-6, with TRBD1 matching 11 bases. There are 16 residues in the CDR3. V lost 3 bases to trimming and J lost 10 bases; unmatched junction nucleotides: 8. From germline, CDR1 is SGHTA and CDR2 FQGNSA. In DNA, the CDR3 is TGTGCCAGCAGCTTCCTTGGACAGGGGGCTTGGTCACCCCTCCACTTT. It translates to CASSFLGQGAWSPLHF.

The chain carries TRBV7-9 and TRBJ1-5; tentatively, D is TRBD1 (5 bases). Trimming took off 1 base at V and 4 bases at J, with 14 bases between the two ends. The CDR3 covers 16 residues. The germline V gene has CDR1 SEHNR and CDR2 FQNEAQ (reference sequence). The CDR3 DNA reads as TGTGCCAGCAGCTTAGGTTGGTTGGGGACGAATCAGCCCCAGCATTTT. Protein sequence: CASSLGWLGTNQPQHF.

The rearrangement uses TRBV7-9 and TRBJ2-2; D is undetermined. V lost 0 bases to trimming and J lost 2 bases, with 7 bases between them. The CDR3 has 15 amino acids. CDR1 is SEHNR, CDR2 FQNEAQ, per germline (reference sequence). The CDR3 reads CASSLAYHNTGELFF. DNA of the CDR3: TGTGCCAGCAGCTTAGCATACCACAACACCGGGGAGCTGTTTTTT.

This clone turned up a few times. In nucleotides, the CDR3 is TGTGCCAGCAGTTACATGACAGGGGAAATATCGGAAGAGCAGTTCTTC. Residues: CASSYMTGEISEEQFF. The chain links TRBV6-6 to TRBJ2-1; 8 positions match TRBD1. Trimming at V came to 2 bases and at J to 10 bases, leaving 13 bases not matched to a gene. The CDR3 loop spans 16 amino acids. Looked up from germline, CDR1 is MNHNY and CDR2 is SVGAGI (reference sequence).

This clone came up a few times. This rearrangement joins TRBV6-6 to TRBJ2-5, with a tentative D call TRBD2 (6 bases). The length of the CDR3 is 14 residues. The germline CDR1 and CDR2 sequences are MNHNY and SVGAGI (reference sequence). V was cut by 8 bases and J by 2 bases, with 15 bases left in between. This CDR3 is CASRGTGGQETQYF. CDR3 nucleotide sequence: TGTGCCAGCCGAGGCACCGGGGGACAAGAGACCCAGTACTTC.

The J gene is TRBJ1-4, the V gene TRBV27; a weak D match, TRBD1 (6 bases). CDR3 length: 12 amino acids. Germline CDR1 reads MNHEY; CDR2 reads SMNVEV (reference sequence). V gave up 6 bases and J gave up 8 bases, with 10 bases separating them. Here the CDR3 reads CASRQGNEKLFF. The CDR3 DNA is TGTGCCAGCAGACAGGGTAACGAAAAACTGTTTTTT.

This chain connects TRBV5-6 to TRBJ2-5; 8 nucleotides agree with TRBD1. Per germline, CDR1 SGHDT and CDR2 YYEEEE. The CDR3 is made up of 13 amino acids. V was clipped by 4 bases and J by 3 bases; unmatched bases: 2. This CDR3 reads CASSRTGKETQYF. CDR3 in DNA: TGTGCCAGCAGCAGGACAGGGAAAGAGACCCAGTACTTC.

This clone was seen a few times. This chain uses TRBV10-3 with TRBJ1-2; possible D gene TRBD1, 6 bases. The CDR3 has 13 residues. Trimming pared 8 bases from V and 6 bases from J, leaving 16 bases between. Per germline, CDR1 ENHRY and CDR2 SYGVKD. For the CDR3, the DNA is TGTGCCATCTCGATTTTACGACAGGATGGCTACACCTTC. Its translation is CAISILRQDGYTF.

The genes are TRBV7-9 and TRBJ1-2, with 7 bases aligning to TRBD1. CDR3 length equals 14 residues. The germline V gene has CDR1 SEHNR and CDR2 FQNEAQ (reference sequence). V lost 5 bases, J lost 6 bases, and 9 bases stayed unmatched. The CDR3 nucleotides read TGTGCCAGCAGCCCAAAGACAGGGTGGGATGGCTACACCTTC. Protein: CASSPKTGWDGYTF.

A few counts support this clone. The chain recombines TRBV5-1 with TRBJ1-1; 9 bases align to TRBD1. Trimming took 4 bases from V and 6 from J; bases not matched to a gene: 19. CDR1 is SGHRS and CDR2 is YFSETQ in the germline V gene. This CDR3 is 18 amino acids long. The chain's CDR3 is CASSVISTGGNPGAEAFF. CDR3 in DNA: TGCGCCAGCAGCGTGATATCGACAGGGGGGAACCCTGGCGCTGAAGCTTTCTTT.

There are a few counts of this clone. The chain has TRBV5-1 and TRBJ1-5; maybe TRBD1 (5 bases). Germline CDR1 reads SGHRS; CDR2 reads YFSETQ. CDR3 length: 15 residues. V gave up 0 bases and J gave up 7 bases, with 14 bases separating them. CDR3 in amino acids: CASSLGLGPGQPQHF. CDR3 nucleotides: TGCGCCAGCAGCTTGGGTCTGGGGCCGGGACAGCCCCAGCATTTT.

The rearrangement uses TRBV7-3 and TRBJ1-6, with a weak D call TRBD1 (6 bases). Germline lookup yields CDR1 SGHTA and CDR2 FQGTGA. Trimming removed 4 bases from V and 13 bases from J, with 14 bases in between. The CDR3 extends over 13 amino acids. As DNA, the CDR3 is TGTGCCAGCAGCTCCGGGGGCAAACAGCCCCTCCACTTT. Translating gives CASSSGGKQPLHF. Together with reference TRBV7-3 and TRBJ1-6, the CDR3 gives the full variable domain: GAGVSQTPSNKVTEKGKYVELRCDPISGHTALYWYRQSLGQGPEFLIYFQGTGAADDSGLPNDRFFAVRPEGSVSTLKIQRTERGDSAVYLCASSSGGKQPLHFGNGTRLTVT.

This clone occurred a few times. The chain joins TRBV7-3 to TRBJ2-5; D gene unclear. Germline CDR1 reads SGHTA; CDR2 reads FQGTGA. Trimming removed 5 bases at V and 2 bases at J, with 9 bases between. This CDR3 has 13 residues. The DNA of the CDR3 is TGTGCCAGCAGCCGTACGAAGCAAGAGACCCAGTACTTC. It translates to CASSRTKQETQYF.

The chain has TRBV7-6 and TRBJ1-1, with a tentative D call TRBD1 (6 bases). V shed 10 bases and J shed 11 bases, with 17 bases lying between them. The CDR3 extends over 11 amino acids. CDR1 is SGHVS and CDR2 is FNYEAQ in the germline V gene. CDR3 loop: CAIWGGLGAFF. The CDR3 region has the DNA TGTGCCATATGGGGGGGCCTGGGGGCTTTCTTT.